These T cell receptor beta chains were read from a single sample in a study of blood T cell repertoires in COVID-19. Generated by immunoSEQ multiplex PCR, the TCRdb table keeps only in-frame clones and is missing some. The sample includes about 33,000 clones, approximately 72% of them seen just once. The sequencing input was peripheral blood. The receptors shown here come from an elderly man with acute or convalescent COVID-19. Each CDR3 is given with its conserved first and last residue. A D gene is named only where the DNA matches it firmly. Clone size is stated in some rows and not others, as once, few, many or a class when expanded.

16	TRBV23-1	TRBJ1-6	NA	NA	CASSQSVREDNSPLHF	TGCGCCAGCAGTCAATCCGTCAGGGAAGACAATTCACCCCTCCACTTT
14	TRBV11-2	TRBJ2-7	TRBD1	NA	CASSFAGQGPEQYF	TGTGCCAGCAGCTTCGCGGGACAGGGCCCCGAGCAGTACTTC
15	TRBV6-5	TRBJ2-3	NA	NA	CASFSTGRGADTQYF	TGTGCCAGCTTCTCCACAGGGAGAGGAGCAGATACGCAGTATTTT
14	TRBV11-2	TRBJ2-4	NA	NA	CASSFTGNQDIQYF	TGTGCCAGCAGCTTCACAGGGAATCAAGACATTCAGTACTTC
11	TRBV20-1	TRBJ1-2	NA	few	CSASLGDGYTF	TGCAGTGCTAGCCTCGGAGATGGCTACACCTTC
16	TRBV19	TRBJ2-7	TRBD1	NA	CASSKGTGGLSDEQYF	TGTGCCAGTAGCAAGGGGACAGGGGGCTTGAGCGACGAGCAGTACTTC
14	TRBV5-1	TRBJ2-3	TRBD2	NA	CASSSTGGSTTQYF	TGCGCCAGCAGCTCGACGGGGGGGAGTACTACGCAGTATTTT
14	TRBV6-5	TRBJ1-1	NA	NA	CASSYLGLNTEAFF	TGTGCCAGCAGTTACCTGGGACTTAACACTGAAGCTTTCTTT
14	TRBV18	TRBJ1-2	NA	NA	CASSPYRDNDGYTF	TGTGCCAGCTCACCTTACCGGGACAATGATGGCTACACCTTC
19	TRBV6-6	TRBJ1-5	TRBD1	NA	CASSPDSMGQARPNQPQHF	TGTGCCAGCAGTCCCGATTCAATGGGACAGGCAAGACCCAATCAGCCCCAGCATTTT
15	TRBV30	TRBJ2-5	TRBD2	once	CAWSGASGGGETQYF	TGTGCCTGGAGTGGGGCTAGCGGGGGCGGAGAGACCCAGTACTTC